Each of the 10 T cell receptor beta chains below was sequenced from the same sample in a study of T cell responses to AZD1222 COVID-19 vaccine. Assay: immunoSEQ multiplex PCR; the TCRdb copy retains only in-frame clones and omits some. The sample holds over 85,000 clones, roughly 89% seen once. The sample was peripheral blood, taken on day 0 of AZD1222 vaccination. Source of these receptors: an adult in good health.

This clone was observed a single time. The chain uses TRBV6-5 and TRBJ2-3; D is possibly TRBD1 (6 bases). CDR1 and CDR2 from the germline V gene are MNHEY and SVGAGI. There are 15 residues in the CDR3. Trimming cost V 4 bases and J 2 bases, with 13 bases left between them. The CDR3 coding sequence is TGTGCCAGCAGTTCTCAGGGGCAAAACACAGATACGCAGTATTTT. It encodes CASSSQGQNTDTQYF.

The rearrangement links TRBV12-3 or TRBV12-4 to TRBJ1-2; 7 bases line up with TRBD1. The CDR3 loop spans 13 amino acids. Trimming cost V 5 bases and J 2 bases; bases outside gene matches: 2. DNA for the CDR3: TGTGCCAGCAGTCCGGGACAGAACTATGGCTACACCTTC. It yields the protein CASSPGQNYGYTF.

The chain employs TRBV11-3 and TRBJ2-5; D is perhaps TRBD2 (5 bases). V lost 5 bases and J 5 bases, leaving 18 bases between the germline ends. Per the germline V gene, CDR1 is SGHNT and CDR2 is YENEEA. The CDR3 runs 15 residues. CDR3: CASSPRASPWETQYF. For the CDR3, the DNA is TGTGCCAGCAGCCCTCGAGCTAGCCCTTGGGAGACCCAGTACTTC.

The chain employs TRBV6-1 and TRBJ2-6, with 8 positions matching TRBD1. From germline, CDR1 is MNHNS and CDR2 SASEGT. This CDR3 is built from 15 residues. After removal of 5 bases from V and 6 bases from J, the junction contained 6 bases not matched to a gene. This CDR3 reads CASSLTGVSANVLTF. In nucleotides, the CDR3 is TGTGCCAGCAGTTTGACAGGGGTCTCGGCCAACGTCCTGACTTTC.

This rearrangement joins TRBV10-3 to TRBJ1-1, with D possibly matching TRBD1 (5 bases). This CDR3 has 14 residues. Germline V gene sequence: CDR1 ENHRY, CDR2 SYGVKD. V dropped 8 bases and J dropped 3 bases, with 16 bases sitting between them. The CDR3 protein is CAISLVGRDTEAFF. The CDR3 nucleotides are TGTGCCATCTCGCTGGTGGGACGCGACACTGAAGCTTTCTTT.

V usage is TRBV7-2 and J usage is TRBJ2-7; D may match TRBD1 or TRBD2 (5 bases each). CDR1 and CDR2 from the germline V gene are SGHTA and FQGNSA. Trimming removed 5 bases at V and 0 bases at J, with 8 bases between. CDR3 length: 13 residues. The CDR3 loop is CASSGGASYEQYF. CDR3 coding DNA: TGTGCCAGCAGCGGGGGAGCCTCCTACGAGCAGTACTTC. Filled out from reference TRBV7-2 and TRBJ2-7, the complete variable domain reads GAGVSQSPSNKVTEKGKDVELRCDPISGHTALYWYRQSLGQGLEFLIYFQGNSAPDKSGLPSDRFSAERTGGSVSTLTIQRTQQEDSAVYLCASSGGASYEQYFGPGTRLTVT.

The gene calls are TRBV6-1 and TRBJ1-4; 9 nucleotides align to TRBD1. CDR3 length equals 17 residues. Losses at the gene ends were 4 bases for V and 6 bases for J; bases not matched to a gene: 12. Germline V gene lookup returns CDR1 MNHNS and CDR2 SASEGT. The CDR3 coding sequence is TGTGCCAGCAGTGCAACAAATCCGGGACAGGGCTATGAAAAACTGTTTTTT. Its translation: CASSATNPGQGYEKLFF.

The chain recombines TRBV2 with TRBJ1-1; possibly TRBD1 for D (5 bases). V was clipped by 6 bases and J by 2 bases, with 13 bases between them. The CDR3 runs 14 residues. Per the germline V gene, CDR1 is SNHLY and CDR2 is FYNNEI. CDR3 nucleotide sequence: TGTGCCAGCAGAAACGACAGATCTAACACTGAAGCTTTCTTT. Amino acids: CASRNDRSNTEAFF.

V usage is TRBV3-1 (or the pseudogene TRBV3-2) and J usage is TRBJ1-5, with D perhaps matching TRBD1 (6 bases). Germline CDR1 LGHDT, CDR2 YNNKEL (reference sequence). CDR3 length: 16 amino acids. Trimming stripped 0 bases from V and 2 bases from J, with 11 bases between. The CDR3 bases are TGTGCCAGCAGCCAAGACGGGGGCGGCGGCAATCAGCCCCAGCATTTT. Its protein is CASSQDGGGGNQPQHF.

Concerning this clone: The sample carries other DNA sequences with the same CDR3. The chain joins TRBV9 to TRBJ2-7; D uncertain. V was cut by 0 bases and J by 0 bases, with 4 bases left in between. The CDR3 extends over 13 amino acids. Germline V CDR1 and CDR2: SGDLS, YYNGEE. CDR3 residues: CASSVGSSYEQYF. In DNA, the CDR3 is TGTGCCAGCAGCGTAGGTAGCTCCTACGAGCAGTACTTC.